The sequence of this TCR beta chain was determined in a study of T cells in localized non-small cell lung cancer. General study points: The study found T cell clonality highest in uninvolved adjacent lung, above tumor. Adjacent lung had a median around 60 of the 100 largest tumor clones. Higher adjacent-lung clonality was associated with shorter survival.

Per germline, CDR1 SEHNR and CDR2 FQNEAQ (reference sequence). This CDR3 is 13 amino acids long. V lost 6 bases and J lost 2, with 11 bases in between. Sequencing was performed with immunoSEQ multiplex PCR; in TCRdb, only in-frame clones are kept and a portion is missing. The sample carries tens of thousands of clones, 75% to 95% recorded once. As for this clone: Its antigen remains unidentified.

The sample here was PBMCs, taken before any cancer treatment. The sequence was obtained from a woman aged 35 to 75 with stage II lung adenocarcinoma. The chain is built from TRBV7-9 and TRBJ2-7, with a tentative D call TRBD1 (5 bases). The CDR3 here is CASSPTETYEQYF. The CDR3 nucleotides are TGTGCCAGCAGTCCGACAGAGACCTACGAGCAGTACTTC. Full variable domain (remainder filled in from reference TRBV7-9 and TRBJ2-7): DTGVSQNPRHKITKRGQNVTFRCDPISEHNRLYWYRQTLGQGPEFLTYFQNEAQLEKSRLLSDRFSAERPKGSFSTLEIQRTEQGDSAMYLCASSPTETYEQYFGPGTRLTVT.